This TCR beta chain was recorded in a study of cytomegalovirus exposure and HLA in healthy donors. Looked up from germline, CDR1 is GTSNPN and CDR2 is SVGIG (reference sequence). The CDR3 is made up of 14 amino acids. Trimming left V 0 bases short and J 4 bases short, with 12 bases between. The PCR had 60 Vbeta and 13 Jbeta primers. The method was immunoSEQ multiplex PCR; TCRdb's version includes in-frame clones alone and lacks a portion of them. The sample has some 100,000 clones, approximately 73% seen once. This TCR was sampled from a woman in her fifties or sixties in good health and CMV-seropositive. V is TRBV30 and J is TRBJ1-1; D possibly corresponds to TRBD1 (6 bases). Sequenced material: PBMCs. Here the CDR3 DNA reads TGTGCCTGGAGTGTCTTTATAGGGGGCACTGAAGCTTTCTTT. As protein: CAWSVFIGGTEAFF.